Listed below are T cell receptor beta chains from one sample, sequenced in a study of blood T cell repertoires in COVID-19. TCRdb keeps only in-frame clones here, not all; method: immunoSEQ multiplex PCR. This table holds about 120,000 clones, more than 75% found once. The source material was peripheral blood. These receptors were collected from a human donor in a cohort sampled during active COVID-19. Both conserved end residues are part of each CDR3. A D gene is named only where the DNA matches it firmly. Some rows mark clone size as missing; the rest say once, few, many or name a class of expanded clone.

d_gene	abundance	v_gene	j_gene	CDR3aa	CDR3nt
TRBD1	few	TRBV11-3	TRBJ1-5	CASSLGQGVPRAQHF	TGTGCCAGCAGCTTAGGACAGGGGGTGCCTCGGGCCCAGCATTTT
.	.	TRBV6-2/TRBV6-3	TRBJ2-7	CASSYSKGAFPYEQYF	TGTGCCAGCAGTTACTCGAAAGGGGCTTTTCCTTACGAGCAGTACTTC
.	.	TRBV5-4	TRBJ1-1	CASSLLGGGSTEAFF	TGTGCCAGCAGCTTGTTAGGGGGGGGGAGCACTGAAGCTTTCTTT
TRBD2	.	TRBV5-1	TRBJ2-7	CASSLTSGVYEQYF	TGCGCCAGCAGCTTGACTAGCGGGGTTTACGAGCAGTACTTC
TRBD1	.	TRBV5-1	TRBJ1-5	CASSEGTGFQPQHF	TGCGCCAGCAGCGAGGGGACAGGGTTTCAGCCCCAGCATTTT
.	once	TRBV9	TRBJ1-1	CASSVAGNTEAFF	TGTGCCAGCAGCGTAGCAGGGAACACTGAAGCTTTCTTT
.	.	TRBV5-1	TRBJ2-3	CASSPGSQADTQYF	TGCGCCAGCAGCCCAGGGTCCCAGGCAGATACGCAGTATTTT
TRBD1	.	TRBV6-1	TRBJ1-4	CASSEATGGTWEEKLFF	TGTGCCAGCAGTGAGGCGACAGGGGGTACGTGGGAAGAAAAACTGTTTTTT
TRBD2	.	TRBV7-6	TRBJ2-2	CASSLAGLTGELFF	TGTGCCAGCAGCTTAGCGGGACTAACCGGGGAGCTGTTTTTT
TRBD2	.	TRBV27	TRBJ2-7	CASSRLGREAYEQYF	TGTGCCAGCAGCCGTTTAGGGCGGGAGGCCTACGAGCAGTACTTC
TRBD1	.	TRBV7-9	TRBJ2-1	CASSLPRGLPNEQFF	TGTGCCAGCAGCTTGCCGAGGGGGCTACCCAATGAGCAGTTCTTC
.	.	TRBV4-1	TRBJ1-1	CASSQDPEDTEAFF	TGCGCCAGCAGCCAAGATCCTGAGGACACTGAAGCTTTCTTT
.	few	TRBV6-5	TRBJ2-7	CASSWTATPYEQYF	TGTGCCAGCAGTTGGACAGCTACCCCCTACGAGCAGTACTTC
TRBD1	.	TRBV7-9	TRBJ1-2	CASSRDSFYGYTF	TGTGCCAGCAGCCGGGACAGCTTCTATGGCTACACCTTC
.	.	TRBV7-9	TRBJ2-2	CASSSLVVGELFF	TGTGCCAGCAGCTCACTGGTCGTCGGGGAGCTGTTTTTT
.	.	TRBV10-3	TRBJ1-2	CAISEAQGAYGYTF	TGTGCCATCAGTGAGGCACAGGGAGCTTATGGCTACACCTTC
TRBD1	.	TRBV29-1	TRBJ1-1	CSADRDTEAFF	TGCAGCGCGGACAGGGACACTGAAGCTTTCTTT
TRBD2	.	TRBV3-1/TRBV3-2	TRBJ2-1	CASGRGSYNEQFF	TGTGCAAGCGGGAGGGGCTCCTACAATGAGCAGTTCTTC
TRBD2	.	TRBV19	TRBJ2-2	CASSLTSGRAGELFF	TGTGCCAGTAGTTTGACTAGCGGGAGGGCCGGGGAGCTGTTTTTT
TRBD1	.	TRBV19	TRBJ2-7	CASSTRDRAYEQYF	TGTGCCAGTAGTACCCGGGACAGGGCTTACGAGCAGTACTTC
.	.	TRBV2	TRBJ2-7	CASTFDSTSYEQYF	TGTGCCAGCACCTTCGACAGTACATCCTACGAGCAGTACTTC
.	.	TRBV6-5	TRBJ2-1	CASSLGGSYNEQFF	TGTGCCAGCAGTCTCGGAGGTTCCTACAATGAGCAGTTCTTC
TRBD1	.	TRBV3-1/TRBV3-2	TRBJ2-3	CASSRDRGRVTQYF	TGTGCCAGCAGCCGGGACAGGGGGCGGGTTACGCAGTATTTT
TRBD2	.	TRBV28	TRBJ2-2	CASSLFLVGLAGGPGTGELFF	TGTGCCAGCAGTCTTTTCTTAGTGGGACTAGCGGGAGGGCCGGGCACCGGGGAGCTGTTTTTT
TRBD1	.	TRBV5-1	TRBJ2-7	CASSLQGTYEQYF	TGCGCCAGCAGCTTACAGGGGACCTACGAGCAGTACTTC
.	.	TRBV10-2	TRBJ1-1	CASRFGETEAFF	TGCGCCAGCAGGTTCGGTGAAACTGAAGCTTTCTTT
TRBD1	.	TRBV5-1	TRBJ2-2	CASSRDRSDTGELFF	TGCGCCAGCAGCCGGGACAGGTCCGACACCGGGGAGCTGTTTTTT
TRBD2	.	TRBV12-3/TRBV12-4	TRBJ2-1	CASSLAGGDEQFF	TGTGCCAGCAGTTTAGCGGGGGGGGATGAGCAGTTCTTC
.	once	TRBV7-2	TRBJ2-7	CASSLETLGGQYF	TGTGCCAGCAGCTTAGAAACCCTAGGCGGGCAGTACTTC
.	.	TRBV5-1	TRBJ1-2	CASSLAGLFGYTF	TGCGCCAGCAGCTTGGCAGGGTTATTTGGCTACACCTTC
.	.	TRBV11-2	TRBJ2-1	CASSLGGENEQFF	TGTGCCAGCAGCCTCGGGGGAGAGAATGAGCAGTTCTTC
.	.	TRBV3-1/TRBV3-2	TRBJ2-7	CASSQGGNRYEQYF	TGTGCCAGCAGCCAAGGGGGCAATCGATACGAGCAGTACTTC
TRBD1	.	TRBV4-2	TRBJ1-2	CASSQGIGQGASYTF	TGTGCCAGCAGCCAAGGTATAGGACAGGGGGCGAGCTACACCTTC
.	.	TRBV19	TRBJ1-5	CASSIDLGAGFSNQPQHF	TGTGCCAGTAGTATAGATCTAGGGGCAGGGTTTAGCAATCAGCCCCAGCATTTT
TRBD1	.	TRBV7-9	TRBJ1-1	CASSLRQGAGFNTEAFF	TGTGCCAGCAGCTTGAGACAGGGGGCTGGGTTTAACACTGAAGCTTTCTTT
.	.	TRBV14	TRBJ2-1	CASSQNSRPEQFF	TGTGCCAGCAGCCAGAACAGCCGACCCGAGCAGTTCTTC
.	once	TRBV27	TRBJ2-7	CASSPFEGYEQYF	TGTGCCAGCAGTCCCTTTGAGGGCTACGAGCAGTACTTC
TRBD1	.	TRBV28	TRBJ2-7	CASSSTGLNQYEQYF	TGTGCCAGCAGTTCGACAGGGCTTAACCAATACGAGCAGTACTTC
.	once	TRBV5-1	TRBJ2-3	CASSPGTSTDTQYF	TGCGCCAGCAGCCCCGGGACTAGCACAGATACGCAGTATTTT
.	once	TRBV6-1	TRBJ1-4	CASSDSIPNEKLFF	TGTGCCAGCAGTGACAGTATTCCTAATGAAAAACTGTTTTTT
TRBD1	.	TRBV3-1/TRBV3-2	TRBJ2-7	CASSQAGTGYEQYF	TGTGCCAGCAGCCAAGCAGGGACAGGCTACGAGCAGTACTTC
.	few	TRBV6-5	TRBJ2-2	CASSNDAASGGELFF	TGTGCCAGCAGTAACGACGCGGCTTCCGGCGGGGAGCTGTTTTTT
.	.	TRBV6-6	TRBJ2-2	CASSYVGGAGGELFF	TGTGCCAGCAGTTACGTAGGGGGGGCCGGCGGGGAGCTGTTTTTT
.	.	TRBV12-2	TRBJ2-2	CASRLLEEGGLTNTGELFF	TGTGCAAGTCGCTTATTAGAGGAGGGAGGGCTGACGAACACCGGGGAGCTGTTTTTT
TRBD1	once	TRBV19	TRBJ2-1	CASSTTPGQGNEQFF	TGTGCCAGTAGTACAACACCGGGACAGGGAAATGAGCAGTTCTTC
TRBD2	many	TRBV19	TRBJ2-7	CASSTQQTSKHHEQYF	TGTGCCAGTAGTACCCAACAGACTAGCAAGCACCACGAGCAGTACTTC
TRBD1	.	TRBV7-2	TRBJ1-3	CASSLSTGAGNTIYF	TGTGCCAGCAGCTTATCAACAGGGGCTGGAAACACCATATATTTT
.	.	TRBV28	TRBJ1-2	CASSPQQLNYGYTF	TGTGCCAGCAGCCCACAGCAACTCAACTATGGCTACACCTTC
.	.	TRBV15	TRBJ1-6	CATSRAQVNSPLHF	TGTGCCACCAGCAGAGCACAGGTGAATTCACCCCTCCACTTT
.	.	TRBV25-1	TRBJ2-7	CASSLLFRGTYEQYF	TGTGCCAGCAGCCTACTGTTCCGGGGAACCTACGAGCAGTACTTC
.	.	TRBV7-9	TRBJ2-7	CASSLEGHRAYEQYF	TGTGCCAGCAGCTTAGAGGGACACCGAGCCTACGAGCAGTACTTC
TRBD1	.	TRBV30	TRBJ2-7	CAWRGDRFEQYF	TGTGCCTGGAGGGGGGACAGATTCGAGCAGTACTTC